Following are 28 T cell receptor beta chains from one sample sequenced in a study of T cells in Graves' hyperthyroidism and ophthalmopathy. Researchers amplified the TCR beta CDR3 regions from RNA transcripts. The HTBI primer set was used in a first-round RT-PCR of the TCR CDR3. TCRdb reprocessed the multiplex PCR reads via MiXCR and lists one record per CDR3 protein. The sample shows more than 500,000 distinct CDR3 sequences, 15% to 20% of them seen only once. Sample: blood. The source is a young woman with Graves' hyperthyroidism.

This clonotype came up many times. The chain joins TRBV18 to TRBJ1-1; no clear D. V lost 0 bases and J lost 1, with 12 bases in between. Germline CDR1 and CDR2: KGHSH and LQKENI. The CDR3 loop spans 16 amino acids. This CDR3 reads CASSPPFGVGNTEAFF. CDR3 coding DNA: TGTGCCAGCTCACCACCTTTTGGGGTGGGGAACACTGAAGCTTTCTTT.

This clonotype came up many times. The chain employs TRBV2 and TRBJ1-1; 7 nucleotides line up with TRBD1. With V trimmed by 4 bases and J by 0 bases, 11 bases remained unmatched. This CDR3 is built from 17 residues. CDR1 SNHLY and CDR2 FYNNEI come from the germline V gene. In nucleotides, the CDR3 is TGTGCCAGCAGTGGCGTTAAGGGGGCAGGTCTGAACACTGAAGCTTTCTTT. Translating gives CASSGVKGAGLNTEAFF.

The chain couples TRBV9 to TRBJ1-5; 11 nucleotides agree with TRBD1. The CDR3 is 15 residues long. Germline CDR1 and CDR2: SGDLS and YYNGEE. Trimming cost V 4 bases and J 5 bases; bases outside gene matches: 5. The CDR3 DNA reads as TGTGCCAGCAGCCCAGAGGACAGGGGGCATCAGCCCCAGCATTTT. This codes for CASSPEDRGHQPQHF.

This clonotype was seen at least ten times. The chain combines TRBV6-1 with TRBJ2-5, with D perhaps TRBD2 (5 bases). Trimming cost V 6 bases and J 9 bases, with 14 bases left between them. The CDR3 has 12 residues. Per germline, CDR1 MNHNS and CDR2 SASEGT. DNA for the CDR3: TGTGCCAGCAGGGTGGGAGACGGGGCCCAGTACTTC. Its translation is CASRVGDGAQYF.

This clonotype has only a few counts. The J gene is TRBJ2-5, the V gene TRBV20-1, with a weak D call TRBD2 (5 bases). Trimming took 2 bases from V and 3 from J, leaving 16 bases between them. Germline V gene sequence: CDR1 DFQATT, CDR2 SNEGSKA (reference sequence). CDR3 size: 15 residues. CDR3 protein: CSARSRWTRKETQYF. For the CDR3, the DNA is TGCAGTGCTAGATCGAGATGGACTCGTAAAGAGACCCAGTACTTC.

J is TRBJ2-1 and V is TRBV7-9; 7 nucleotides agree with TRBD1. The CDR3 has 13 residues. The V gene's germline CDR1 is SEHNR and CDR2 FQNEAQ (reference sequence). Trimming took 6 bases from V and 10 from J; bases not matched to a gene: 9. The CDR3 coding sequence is TGTGCCAGCAGTCGACAGGGCTCTATCGAGCAGTTCTTC. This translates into CASSRQGSIEQFF.

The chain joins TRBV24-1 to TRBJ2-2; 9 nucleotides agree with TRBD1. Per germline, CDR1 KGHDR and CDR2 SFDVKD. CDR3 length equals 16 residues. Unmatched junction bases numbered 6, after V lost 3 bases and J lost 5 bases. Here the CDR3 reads CATSDPGQGGTGELFF. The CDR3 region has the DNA TGTGCCACCAGTGATCCGGGACAGGGAGGGACCGGGGAGCTGTTTTTT.

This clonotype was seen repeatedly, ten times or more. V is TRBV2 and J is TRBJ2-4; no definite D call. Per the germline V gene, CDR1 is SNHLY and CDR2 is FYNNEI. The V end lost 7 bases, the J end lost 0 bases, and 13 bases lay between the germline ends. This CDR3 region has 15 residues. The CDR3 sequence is CASTDSPLAKNIQYF. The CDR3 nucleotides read TGTGCCAGCACGGATTCGCCCTTAGCCAAAAACATTCAGTACTTC.

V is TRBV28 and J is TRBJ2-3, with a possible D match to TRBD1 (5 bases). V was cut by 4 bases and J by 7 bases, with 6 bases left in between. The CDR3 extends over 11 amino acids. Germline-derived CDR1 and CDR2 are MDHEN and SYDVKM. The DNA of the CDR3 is TGTGCCAGCAGTTCAGGGAATACGCAGTATTTT. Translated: CASSSGNTQYF.

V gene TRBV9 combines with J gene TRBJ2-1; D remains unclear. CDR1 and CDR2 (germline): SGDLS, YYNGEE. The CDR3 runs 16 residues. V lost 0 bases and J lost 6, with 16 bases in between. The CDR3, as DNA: TGTGCCAGCAGCGTAGCTACGAGGCTAGTTGCCAATGAGCAGTTCTTC. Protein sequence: CASSVATRLVANEQFF.

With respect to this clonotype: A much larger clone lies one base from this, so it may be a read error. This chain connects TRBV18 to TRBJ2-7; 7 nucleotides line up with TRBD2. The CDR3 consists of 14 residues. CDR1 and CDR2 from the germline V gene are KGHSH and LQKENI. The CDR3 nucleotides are TGTGCCAGCGCACCGGGGGACTACTCCTACGAGCAGTACTTC. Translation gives CASAPGDYSYEQYF.

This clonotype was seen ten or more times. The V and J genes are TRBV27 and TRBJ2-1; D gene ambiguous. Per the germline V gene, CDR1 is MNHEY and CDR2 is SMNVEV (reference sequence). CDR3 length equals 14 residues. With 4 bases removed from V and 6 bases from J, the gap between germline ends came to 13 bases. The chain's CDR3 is CASSSLGPLNEQFF. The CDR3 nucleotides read TGTGCCAGCAGTTCCCTAGGTCCCCTCAATGAGCAGTTCTTC.

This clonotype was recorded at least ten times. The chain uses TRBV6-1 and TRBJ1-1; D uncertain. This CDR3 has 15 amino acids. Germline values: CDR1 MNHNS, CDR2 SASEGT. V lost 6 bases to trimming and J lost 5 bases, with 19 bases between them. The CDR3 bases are TGTGCCAGCAGATTACCTGGGTCGGTAATGACTGAAGCTTTCTTT. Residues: CASRLPGSVMTEAFF.

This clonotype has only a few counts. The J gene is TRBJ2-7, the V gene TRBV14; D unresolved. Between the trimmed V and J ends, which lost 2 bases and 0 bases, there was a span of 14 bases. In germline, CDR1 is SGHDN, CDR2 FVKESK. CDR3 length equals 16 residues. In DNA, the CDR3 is TGTGCCAGCAGCCAACTCGCCGCGGTGCACTCCTACGAGCAGTACTTC. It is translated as CASSQLAAVHSYEQYF.

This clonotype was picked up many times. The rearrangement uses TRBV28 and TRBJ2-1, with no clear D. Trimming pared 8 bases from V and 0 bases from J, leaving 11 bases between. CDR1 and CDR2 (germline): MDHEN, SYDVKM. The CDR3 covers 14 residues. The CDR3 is CASSFSYSYNEQFF. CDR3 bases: TGTGCCAGCTCCTTTTCATACTCCTACAATGAGCAGTTCTTC.

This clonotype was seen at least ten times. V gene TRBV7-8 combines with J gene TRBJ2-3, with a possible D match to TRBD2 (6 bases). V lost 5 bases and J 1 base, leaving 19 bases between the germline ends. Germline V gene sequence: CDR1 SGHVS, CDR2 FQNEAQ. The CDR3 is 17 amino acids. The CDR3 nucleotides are TGTGCCAGCAGCCCCGTTTGGGGGGAGTCTGGCACAGATACGCAGTATTTT. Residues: CASSPVWGESGTDTQYF.

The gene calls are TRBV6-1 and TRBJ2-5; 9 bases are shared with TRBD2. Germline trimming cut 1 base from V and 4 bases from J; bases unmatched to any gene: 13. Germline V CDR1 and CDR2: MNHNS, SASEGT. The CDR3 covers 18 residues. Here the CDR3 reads CASSEVRISGRMGETQYF. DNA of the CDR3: TGTGCCAGCAGTGAAGTCCGTATTAGCGGGAGAATGGGAGAGACCCAGTACTTC.

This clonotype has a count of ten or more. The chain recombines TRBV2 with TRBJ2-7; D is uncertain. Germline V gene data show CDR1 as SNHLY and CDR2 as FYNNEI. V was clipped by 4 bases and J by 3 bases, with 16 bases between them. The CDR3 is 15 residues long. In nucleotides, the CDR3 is TGTGCCAGCAGTGTCCCACAATCCAAGGGCTACGAGCAGTACTTC. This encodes CASSVPQSKGYEQYF.

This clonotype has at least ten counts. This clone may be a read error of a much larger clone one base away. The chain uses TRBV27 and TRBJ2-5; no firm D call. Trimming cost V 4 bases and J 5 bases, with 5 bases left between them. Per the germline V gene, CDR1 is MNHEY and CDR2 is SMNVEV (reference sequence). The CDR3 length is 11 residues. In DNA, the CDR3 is TGTGCCAGCAGTTACATGGAGACCCAGTACTTC. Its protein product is CASSYMETQYF.

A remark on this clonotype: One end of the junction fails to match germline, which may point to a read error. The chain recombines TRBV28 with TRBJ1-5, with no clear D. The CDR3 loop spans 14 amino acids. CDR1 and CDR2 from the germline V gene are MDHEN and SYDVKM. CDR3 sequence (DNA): TGTGCCGGCAGTTTCTCTAATCGGGGTCAGCCCCGGCATTTT. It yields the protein CAGSFSNRGQPRHF.

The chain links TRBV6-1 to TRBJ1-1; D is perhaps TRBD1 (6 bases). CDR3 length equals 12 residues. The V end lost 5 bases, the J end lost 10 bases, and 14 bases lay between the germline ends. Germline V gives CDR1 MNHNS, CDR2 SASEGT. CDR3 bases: TGTGCCAGCAGTCCCCAGACAGGTAGAGCTTTCTTT. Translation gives CASSPQTGRAFF.

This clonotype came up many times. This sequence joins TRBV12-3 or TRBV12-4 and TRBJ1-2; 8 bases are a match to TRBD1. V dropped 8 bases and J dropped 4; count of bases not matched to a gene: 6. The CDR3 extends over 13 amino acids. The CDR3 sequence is CASLRTGSYGYTF. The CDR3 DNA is TGTGCCAGCTTACGGACAGGGAGCTATGGCTACACCTTC.

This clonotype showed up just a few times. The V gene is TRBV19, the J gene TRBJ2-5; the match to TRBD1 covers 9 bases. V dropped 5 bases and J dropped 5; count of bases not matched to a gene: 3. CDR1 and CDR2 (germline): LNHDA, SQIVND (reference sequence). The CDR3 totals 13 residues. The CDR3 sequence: CASSWDRVETQYF. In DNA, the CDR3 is TGTGCCAGTAGTTGGGACAGGGTGGAGACCCAGTACTTC. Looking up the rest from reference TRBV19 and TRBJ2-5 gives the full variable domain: DGGITQSPKYLFRKEGQNVTLSCEQNLNHDAMYWYRQDPGQGLRLIYYSQIVNDFQKGDIAEGYSVSREKKESFPLTVTSAQKNPTAFYLCASSWDRVETQYFGPGTRLLVL.

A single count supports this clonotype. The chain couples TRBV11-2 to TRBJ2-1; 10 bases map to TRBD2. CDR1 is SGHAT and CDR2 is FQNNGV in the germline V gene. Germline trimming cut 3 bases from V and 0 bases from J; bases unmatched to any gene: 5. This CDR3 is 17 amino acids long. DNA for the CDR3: TGTGCCAGCAGCTTGGGACTAGCGAGGAGCTCCTACAATGAGCAGTTCTTC. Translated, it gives CASSLGLARSSYNEQFF. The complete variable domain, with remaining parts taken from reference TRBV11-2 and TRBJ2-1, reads EAGVAQSPRYKIIEKRQSVAFWCNPISGHATLYWYQQILGQGPKLLIQFQNNGVVDDSQLPKDRFSAERLKGVDSTLKIQPAKLEDSAVYLCASSLGLARSSYNEQFFGPGTRLTVL.

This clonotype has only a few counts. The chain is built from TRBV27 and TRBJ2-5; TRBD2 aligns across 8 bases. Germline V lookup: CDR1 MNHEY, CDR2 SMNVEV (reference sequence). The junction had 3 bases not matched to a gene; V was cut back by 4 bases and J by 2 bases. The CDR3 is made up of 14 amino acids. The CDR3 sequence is CASSSVAGQETQYF. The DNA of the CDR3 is TGTGCCAGCAGTTCTGTAGCGGGACAAGAGACCCAGTACTTC.

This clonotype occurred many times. CDR3 sequence reads: CASKGAGATDTQYF. CDR3 bases: TGTGCCAGCAAAGGGGCGGGAGCCACAGATACGCAGTATTTT. This chain uses TRBV6-1 with TRBJ2-3; 7 nucleotides match TRBD2. The germline V gene encodes CDR1 MNHNS and CDR2 SASEGT. Trimming took 7 bases from V and 2 from J; bases not matched to a gene: 6. CDR3 length: 14 residues.

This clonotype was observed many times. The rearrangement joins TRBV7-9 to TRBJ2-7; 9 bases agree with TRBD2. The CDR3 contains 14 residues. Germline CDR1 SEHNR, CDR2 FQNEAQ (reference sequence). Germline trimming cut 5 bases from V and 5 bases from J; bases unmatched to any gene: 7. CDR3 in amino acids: CASSLLTSGNEQYF. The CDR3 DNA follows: TGTGCCAGCAGCCTCTTGACTAGCGGCAACGAGCAGTACTTC. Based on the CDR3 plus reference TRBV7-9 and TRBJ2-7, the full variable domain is DTGVSQNPRHKITKRGQNVTFRCDPISEHNRLYWYRQTLGQGPEFLTYFQNEAQLEKSRLLSDRFSAERPKGSFSTLEIQRTEQGDSAMYLCASSLLTSGNEQYFGPGTRLTVT.

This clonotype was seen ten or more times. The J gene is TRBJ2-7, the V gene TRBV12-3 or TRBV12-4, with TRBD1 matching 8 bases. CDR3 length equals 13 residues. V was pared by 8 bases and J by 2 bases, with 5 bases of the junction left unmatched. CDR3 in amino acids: CASGAGGTYEQYF. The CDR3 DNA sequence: TGTGCCAGCGGGGCAGGGGGCACCTACGAGCAGTACTTC.